The 10 T cell receptor beta chains in this list originate from one sample, sequenced in a study of cytomegalovirus exposure and HLA in healthy donors. TCRdb keeps only in-frame clones here, not all; method: immunoSEQ multiplex PCR. The sample lists approximately 140,000 clones; roughly four fifths were seen once. The sequencing sample was made of PBMCs. Every receptor here comes from a woman aged 25 to 45 in good health and CMV-seronegative.

Only one count was recorded for this clone. The chain has TRBV4-1 and TRBJ2-4; the D gene is possibly TRBD1 (6 bases). With 5 bases removed from V and 3 bases from J, the gap between germline ends came to 17 bases. The CDR3 runs 16 residues. Germline CDR1 is MGHRA and CDR2 is YSYEKL. CDR3 bases: TGCGCCAGCAGCTTCGGGACACTGGGAGTCAAAAACATTCAGTACTTC. Amino acid sequence: CASSFGTLGVKNIQYF.

V and J are TRBV11-2 and TRBJ2-1; 7 bases fit TRBD2. This CDR3 spans 15 amino acids. The junction had 9 bases not matched to a gene; V was cut back by 6 bases and J by 4 bases. CDR1 and CDR2 from the germline V gene are SGHAT and FQNNGV. This CDR3 reads CASRTGTTIYNEQFF. The DNA of the CDR3 is TGTGCCAGCAGAACCGGGACTACAATTTACAATGAGCAGTTCTTC.

V and J are TRBV14 and TRBJ2-2, with no clear D. Germline V gene lookup returns CDR1 SGHDN and CDR2 FVKESK. V lost 4 bases, J lost 5 bases, and 5 bases lay in between. This CDR3 has 12 residues. This CDR3 is CASSRLTGELFF. The CDR3 nucleotides are TGTGCCAGCAGCCGTTTAACCGGGGAGCTGTTTTTT. Full variable domain (missing parts from reference TRBV14 and TRBJ2-2): EAGVTQFPSHSVIEKGQTVTLRCDPISGHDNLYWYRRVMGKEIKFLLHFVKESKQDESGMPNNRFLAERTGGTYSTLKVQPAELEDSGVYFCASSRLTGELFFGEGSRLTVL.

The V gene is TRBV2, the J gene TRBJ1-6; no definite D call. This CDR3 spans 15 amino acids. The V gene's germline CDR1 is SNHLY and CDR2 FYNNEI. With 4 bases removed from V and 5 bases from J, the gap between germline ends came to 12 bases. CDR3 protein: CASSVVNPNNSPLHF. The CDR3 DNA reads as TGTGCCAGCAGTGTAGTCAATCCGAATAATTCACCCCTCCACTTT.

The rearrangement joins TRBV10-2 to TRBJ2-7; D possibly corresponds to TRBD2 (5 bases). CDR1 WSHSY and CDR2 SAAADI come from the germline V gene. The V gene lost 4 bases and the J gene lost 0 bases, with 13 bases spanning the gap. The CDR3 consists of 15 residues. CDR3 in DNA: TGCGCCAGCAGTGTAGAGGGTCTTAGCTCCTACGAGCAGTACTTC. Its protein is CASSVEGLSSYEQYF.

This clone has only one observation. The gene calls are TRBV2 and TRBJ2-1, with D perhaps TRBD1 (7 bases). V was trimmed by 6 bases and J by 4 bases, leaving 13 bases between them. Germline lookup yields CDR1 SNHLY and CDR2 FYNNEI. The length of the CDR3 is 14 residues. CDR3 region: CASRRQGLYNEQFF. The CDR3 DNA sequence: TGTGCCAGCAGACGACAGGGACTTTACAATGAGCAGTTCTTC.

The CDR3 DNA sequence: TGTGCCAGCAACAGGGACAGGGGTCAAGAGACCCAGTACTTC. Translated, it gives CASNRDRGQETQYF. V is TRBV2 and J is TRBJ2-5, with 10 bases matching TRBD1. V lost 7 bases, J lost 2 bases, and 4 bases stayed unmatched. The CDR3 has 14 amino acids. Germline V gives CDR1 SNHLY, CDR2 FYNNEI.

There are a few counts of this clone. The chain has TRBV28 and TRBJ2-2; D might be TRBD2 (6 bases). The CDR3 spans 16 residues. From germline, CDR1 is MDHEN and CDR2 SYDVKM. The ends were cut back, 6 bases at V and 4 bases at J, with 18 bases in the middle. CDR3 loop: CASSPSDGRGTGELFF. The CDR3, as DNA: TGTGCCAGCAGCCCTTCGGACGGGCGGGGCACCGGGGAGCTGTTTTTT. The whole variable domain, remainder taken from reference TRBV28 and TRBJ2-2, is DVKVTQSSRYLVKRTGEKVFLECVQDMDHENMFWYRQDPGLGLRLIYFSYDVKMKEKGDIPEGYSVSREKKERFSLILESASTNQTSMYLCASSPSDGRGTGELFFGEGSRLTVL.

The chain uses TRBV10-2 and TRBJ1-1; 9 nucleotides agree with TRBD1. Germline CDR1 and CDR2: WSHSY and SAAADI. V was pared by 7 bases and J by 4 bases, with 16 bases of the junction left unmatched. There are 17 residues in the CDR3. The CDR3 reads CASTHPYGDRDSTEAFF. For the CDR3, the DNA is TGCGCCAGCACTCATCCTTATGGGGACAGGGATAGCACTGAAGCTTTCTTT.

This chain links TRBV2 with TRBJ1-6; 9 bases align to TRBD1. The ends lost 4 bases at V and 7 bases at J; junction bases unmatched: 5. CDR3 length: 15 residues. The germline CDR1 and CDR2 sequences are SNHLY and FYNNEI. The CDR3 loop reads CASSGNRGLNSPLHF. The CDR3 nucleotides are TGTGCCAGCAGTGGAAACAGGGGGCTAAATTCACCCCTCCACTTT.